The source of this T cell receptor (beta chain) is a study of T cells in narcolepsy (dated by TCRdb to 2016 to 2019). Context from the whole study: Healthy control donors were enrolled in the study alongside patients who had narcolepsy type 1 or type 2 (NT1, NT2). To look for autoreactive T cells in narcolepsy patients that target self-antigens of hypocretin neurons (hypocretin, TRIB2), the study used TCR Vbeta sequencing to follow clonotypes in blood and CSF. Findings and caveats that apply to the study as a whole: Autoreactive clonotypes were reported to be detected serially in the blood of the same patients and of different patients, but not in the blood of healthy controls. No sequences matching autoreactive T cell clones were present in some of the blood memory CD4+ repertoires from patients and controls. Plots that compared CSF and blood CD4+ T cell clonotypes from the same patient highlighted HCRT-specific and TRIB2-specific autoreactive clonotypes. Numbers of sequenced blood memory CD4+ clonotypes were comparable, averaging around 40,000 in patients and around 30,000 in controls.

Libraries were built with the immunoSEQ multiplex PCR assay. Held by TCRdb, this immuneACCESS table contains in-frame sequences only and omits some clones. Under half of the omission traces to an unresolved V gene where checked; the cause of the rest is unknown. The sample contains around 35,000 clones, approximately 80% of them found a single time. The biggest ten clones account for around 1% of the sample. In regard to this clone: Its antigen remains undetermined. Qualities for individual bases were not recorded, and no much larger clone is one base off.

For TCR Vbeta sequencing, memory CD4+ T cells were sorted ex vivo from the peripheral blood of narcolepsy patients and healthy controls. The junction carries 17 bases between V and J, which are trimmed by 5 bases and 6 bases respectively. There are 15 amino acids in the CDR3, from cysteine to phenylalanine inclusive. Just CDR3 DNA is preserved here, 45 bases in frame from base 1. CDR1 MDHEN and CDR2 SYDVKM were looked up in the germline V gene. The receptor chain draws on TRBV28 and TRBJ2-1, with the D assignment possibly TRBD1 or TRBD2, given 5 matching bases for each. This TCR derives from a human donor in good health. The specimen was memory (CD45RA-) CD4+ T cells from blood. The cell subset or site label, read with the paper, signifies: memory T cells sorted ex vivo from peripheral blood. The CDR3 protein is CASSAGTLSVNEQFF. The base sequence is TGTGCCAGCAGTGCCGGGACCTTAAGCGTCAATGAGCAGTTCTTC.